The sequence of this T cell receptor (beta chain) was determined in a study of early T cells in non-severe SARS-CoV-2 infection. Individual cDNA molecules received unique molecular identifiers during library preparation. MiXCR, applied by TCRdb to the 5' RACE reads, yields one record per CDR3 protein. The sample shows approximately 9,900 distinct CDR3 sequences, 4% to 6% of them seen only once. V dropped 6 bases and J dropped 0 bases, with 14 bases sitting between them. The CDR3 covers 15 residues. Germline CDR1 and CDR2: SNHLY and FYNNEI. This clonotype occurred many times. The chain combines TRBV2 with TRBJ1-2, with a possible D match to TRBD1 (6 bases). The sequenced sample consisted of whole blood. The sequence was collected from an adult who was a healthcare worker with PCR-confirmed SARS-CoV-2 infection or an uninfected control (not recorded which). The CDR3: CASSLRQVANYGYTF. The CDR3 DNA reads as TGTGCCAGCAGCCTTCGACAGGTCGCTAACTATGGCTACACCTTC.